This passage covers 26 T cell receptor beta chains from one sample sequenced in a study of shared clonotypes between healthy human individuals. Clones were sequenced by immunoSEQ multiplex PCR, and TCRdb holds only the in-frame ones, with some missing. Here the sample spans some 2,000,000 clones, 85% to 95% being singletons. Specimen: naive CD4+ T cells sorted from blood. Subset of the sample: CD45RA+ positively selected. The receptor source for this set is a man younger than 30 in good health.

The chain employs TRBV6-1 and TRBJ1-2, with unresolved D. CDR3 length: 17 amino acids. Germline V gene data show CDR1 as MNHNS and CDR2 as SASEGT. Trimming shortened V by 3 bases and J by 0 bases, and 17 bases separated the two germline ends. The CDR3 protein is CASSDGSAPSTNYGYTF. As DNA, the CDR3 is TGTGCCAGCAGTGATGGGTCCGCTCCCTCTACTAACTATGGCTACACCTTC.

The rearrangement uses TRBV2 and TRBJ2-1; TRBD2 matches 8 bases. This CDR3 is 15 amino acids long. The ends lost 6 bases at V and 12 bases at J; junction bases unmatched: 16. Germline CDR1 reads SNHLY; CDR2 reads FYNNEI. CDR3 coding DNA: TGTGCCAGCAGCGGGTCCACGGGTAGCGGGATGGCGCAGTTCTTC. Translated, it gives CASSGSTGSGMAQFF.

J is TRBJ1-6 and V is TRBV5-4, with 8 nucleotides matching TRBD1. The V gene's germline CDR1 is SGHNT and CDR2 YYREEE (reference sequence). The CDR3 loop spans 17 amino acids. With V trimmed by 3 bases and J by 3 bases, 8 bases remained unmatched. The CDR3 coding sequence is TGTGCCAGCAGCTCCATCGGGACAGGACTCTATAATTCACCCCTCCACTTT. As protein: CASSSIGTGLYNSPLHF.

The chain recombines TRBV15 with TRBJ1-1; the D is unclear. CDR1 is LNHNV, CDR2 YYDKDF, per germline (reference sequence). The V and J ends lost 1 base and 0 bases respectively, with 9 bases between them. The CDR3 sequence is 15 residues long. The chain's CDR3 is CATSRVARVNTEAFF. The CDR3 DNA is TGTGCCACCAGCAGAGTGGCACGTGTGAACACTGAAGCTTTCTTT.

The chain recombines TRBV20-1 with TRBJ2-5; D is ambiguous. The germline V gene encodes CDR1 DFQATT and CDR2 SNEGSKA (reference sequence). The V end was cut by 7 bases, the J end by 6 bases, with 12 bases between. CDR3 length equals 11 residues. The CDR3 bases are TGCAGTGGTCGGACGGAAAAGACCCAGTACTTC. It specifies CSGRTEKTQYF.

The chain has TRBV10-2 and TRBJ2-3; the D call may be TRBD1 or TRBD2 (5 bases each). This CDR3 contains 15 residues. CDR1 and CDR2 (germline): WSHSY, SAAADI. V lost 6 bases to trimming and J lost 0 bases, with 13 bases between them. The CDR3 spells CASSGTGASTDTQYF. The DNA of the CDR3 is TGCGCCAGCAGCGGGACCGGGGCTAGCACAGATACGCAGTATTTT.

The chain carries TRBV5-1 and TRBJ2-2, with D possibly TRBD2 on 5 matching bases. This CDR3 has 16 amino acids. V lost 0 bases and J 6 bases, leaving 15 bases between the germline ends. CDR1 is SGHRS and CDR2 is YFSETQ in the germline V gene. This CDR3 reads CASSLALASGSGELFF. The CDR3 DNA reads as TGCGCCAGCAGCTTGGCGCTAGCCTCGGGGTCCGGGGAGCTGTTTTTT.

Worth noting for this clone: The sample contains more than one DNA sequence encoding this CDR3. The CDR3 is CASSLEGPNTEAFF. The CDR3 region has the DNA TGTGCCAGCAGCTTAGAAGGACCCAACACTGAAGCTTTCTTT. The chain carries TRBV11-2 and TRBJ1-1; D uncertain. CDR1 SGHAT and CDR2 FQNNGV come from the germline V gene. There are 14 residues in the CDR3. Trimming stripped 0 bases from V and 2 bases from J, with 7 bases between. Together with reference TRBV11-2 and TRBJ1-1, the CDR3 gives the full variable domain: EAGVAQSPRYKIIEKRQSVAFWCNPISGHATLYWYQQILGQGPKLLIQFQNNGVVDDSQLPKDRFSAERLKGVDSTLKIQPAKLEDSAVYLCASSLEGPNTEAFFGQGTRLTVV.

V and J are TRBV2 and TRBJ1-2, with a possible D match to TRBD1 (5 bases). This CDR3 spans 15 amino acids. V lost 4 bases to trimming and J lost 0 bases, with 12 bases between them. Germline CDR1 reads SNHLY; CDR2 reads FYNNEI. The CDR3 region has the DNA TGTGCCAGCAGTGCAGGGTGGCCCACTAACTATGGCTACACCTTC. It specifies CASSAGWPTNYGYTF.

This chain connects TRBV20-1 to TRBJ2-3; D not certain. CDR3 size: 11 residues. CDR1 and CDR2 from the germline V gene are DFQATT and SNEGSKA (reference sequence). V lost 7 bases and J 0 bases, leaving 5 bases between the germline ends. CDR3: CSGLSTDTQYF. The CDR3 DNA is TGCAGTGGGCTTAGCACAGATACGCAGTATTTT.

The chain has TRBV10-3 and TRBJ1-5, with D unresolved. In germline, CDR1 is ENHRY, CDR2 SYGVKD. The CDR3 is 14 amino acids. V was shortened by 0 bases and J by 4 bases, with 7 bases between the two germline ends. The CDR3 DNA follows: TGTGCCATCAGTGAGTCGGAGGTGAATCAGCCCCAGCATTTT. This encodes CAISESEVNQPQHF.

The rearrangement joins TRBV15 to TRBJ1-5, with 9 bases identical to TRBD1. The CDR3 is 15 amino acids. The V gene end was trimmed by 5 bases and the J gene end by 6 bases; junction bases not matched to a gene: 8. The germline gives CDR1 LNHNV, CDR2 YYDKDF (reference sequence). The CDR3 DNA reads as TGTGCCACCAGCGGCGGACAGGGGCGGACTCAGCCCCAGCATTTT. Protein: CATSGGQGRTQPQHF.

The chain recombines TRBV5-1 with TRBJ2-7; 8 bases fit TRBD1. The CDR3 has 14 amino acids. Unmatched junction bases numbered 6, after V lost 6 bases and J lost 1 base. The germline V gene has CDR1 SGHRS and CDR2 YFSETQ. CDR3 nucleotide sequence: TGCGCCAGCAAAGGACAGGGCAGATCCTACGAGCAGTACTTC. Protein product: CASKGQGRSYEQYF.

Details on this clone: This CDR3 is also generated by other DNA sequences in the sample. The rearrangement joins TRBV5-4 to TRBJ2-5; D is uncertain. The CDR3 contains 13 residues. Germline CDR1 SGHNT, CDR2 YYREEE (reference sequence). The V end lost 0 bases, the J end lost 5 bases, and 8 bases lay between the germline ends. The CDR3 DNA reads TGTGCCAGCAGCTTGGGCCTTTTGGAGACCCAGTACTTC. Translated, it gives CASSLGLLETQYF.

This chain connects TRBV9 to TRBJ2-5, with 7 bases fitting TRBD1. CDR3 length: 14 residues. The germline V gene encodes CDR1 SGDLS and CDR2 YYNGEE. The trim removed 2 bases at V and 2 bases at J, leaving 3 bases unmatched. The CDR3: CASSVSGQQETQYF. The CDR3 DNA reads TGTGCCAGCAGCGTTTCGGGACAGCAAGAGACCCAGTACTTC.

The rearrangement joins TRBV6-1 to TRBJ2-7; a weak D match, TRBD1 (6 bases). Looked up from germline, CDR1 is MNHNS and CDR2 is SASEGT. CDR3 length: 14 amino acids. V lost 6 bases to trimming and J lost 2 bases, with 14 bases between them. In nucleotides, the CDR3 is TGTGCCAGCAGCCCCTACAGGGATCCCTACGAGCAGTACTTC. Encoded protein: CASSPYRDPYEQYF.

Concerning this clone: This same CDR3 is encoded by further DNA sequences in the sample. The rearrangement uses TRBV18 and TRBJ1-4; D may be TRBD1 (5 bases). The CDR3 is 13 residues long. The germline V and J ends were trimmed by 5 bases and 5 bases, with 9 bases remaining between them. CDR1 and CDR2 from the germline V gene are KGHSH and LQKENI. The CDR3 loop is CASSRDSNEKLFF. In DNA, the CDR3 is TGTGCCAGCTCAAGAGACAGCAATGAAAAACTGTTTTTT.

The V gene is TRBV6-5, the J gene TRBJ2-3; D is undetermined. The CDR3 loop spans 11 amino acids. V shed 7 bases and J shed 6 bases, with 8 bases lying between them. CDR1 and CDR2 (germline): MNHEY, SVGAGI. For the CDR3, the DNA is TGTGCCAGCACCCAAAGGGATACGCAGTATTTT. Amino acid sequence: CASTQRDTQYF.

This clone has only one observation. The chain recombines TRBV6-1 with TRBJ2-5; maybe TRBD1 (6 bases). In germline, CDR1 is MNHNS, CDR2 SASEGT. The CDR3 sequence is 13 residues long. Trimming stripped 5 bases from V and 4 bases from J, with 11 bases between. The CDR3 region has the DNA TGTGCCAGCAGTACAGGGAACGGAGAGACCCAGTACTTC. Its protein product is CASSTGNGETQYF.

The rearrangement links TRBV28 to TRBJ2-3, with 14 positions matching TRBD2. V shed 5 bases, J shed 0 bases, and the junction held 7 bases outside the gene matches. Germline lookup yields CDR1 MDHEN and CDR2 SYDVKM. The CDR3 covers 18 residues. CDR3 nucleotides: TGTGCCAGCAGTCCAGGGACTAGCGGGGGCCCTAGCACAGATACGCAGTATTTT. Amino acids: CASSPGTSGGPSTDTQYF.

This chain connects TRBV6-6 to TRBJ2-7, with 7 bases that match TRBD1. CDR3 length: 12 amino acids. Germline-derived CDR1 and CDR2 are MNHNY and SVGAGI (reference sequence). V dropped 5 bases and J dropped 3; count of bases not matched to a gene: 1. The CDR3 bases are TGTGCCAGCAGTGACAGGGACTACGAGCAGTACTTC. Amino acids: CASSDRDYEQYF.

About this clone itself: One base away lies a much larger clone, so this may be a sequencing read error. The rearrangement joins TRBV5-1 to TRBJ1-1; the D is unclear. The CDR3 length is 13 residues. CDR1 is SGHRS and CDR2 is YFSETQ in the germline V gene. V shed 2 bases and J shed 1 base, with 6 bases lying between them. This CDR3 reads CASSFIENTEAFF. The CDR3 nucleotides are TGCGCCAGCAGCTTTATAGAGAACACTGAAGCTTTCTTT.

The chain is built from TRBV6-5 and TRBJ2-7; 7 bases are a match to TRBD1. CDR1 and CDR2 (germline): MNHEY, SVGAGI. This CDR3 comprises 16 residues. The trim removed 0 bases at V and 1 base at J, leaving 6 bases unmatched. CDR3 amino acids: CASSYSLPGQSYEQYF. As DNA, the CDR3 is TGTGCCAGCAGTTACTCTTTACCGGGACAGTCCTACGAGCAGTACTTC.

The chain employs TRBV5-4 and TRBJ2-1; D is possibly TRBD1 (6 bases). Germline assignment: CDR1 SGHNT and CDR2 YYREEE (reference sequence). The CDR3 contains 15 residues. V lost 4 bases to trimming and J lost 6 bases, with 17 bases between them. The CDR3 spells CASSPGTSFINEQFF. CDR3 sequence (DNA): TGTGCCAGCAGCCCTGGGACATCCTTTATCAATGAGCAGTTCTTC.

This chain links TRBV6-1 with TRBJ2-1; D is perhaps TRBD1 (5 bases). CDR3 length equals 14 residues. The germline V gene has CDR1 MNHNS and CDR2 SASEGT. Trimming cost V 4 bases and J 3 bases, with 10 bases left between them. CDR3 sequence reads: CASSVQVIYNEQFF. The DNA for the CDR3 is TGTGCCAGCAGTGTACAGGTAATCTACAATGAGCAGTTCTTC.

The V call is TRBV10-3, the J call TRBJ1-2; D is undetermined. Germline values: CDR1 ENHRY, CDR2 SYGVKD. Trimming removed 2 bases at V and 3 bases at J, with 16 bases between. This CDR3 comprises 16 residues. Here the CDR3 reads CAISERWAQSYYGYTF. For the CDR3, the DNA is TGTGCCATCAGTGAGCGATGGGCCCAATCCTACTATGGCTACACCTTC.